This T cell receptor beta chain was recorded in a study of CD8+ T cells in alopecia areata. CD4+ cells from a handful of patients underwent sorting into CD25+CD127- cells. Looked up from germline, CDR1 is MRHNA and CDR2 is SNTAGT. This CDR3 spans 14 amino acids. V was cut by 6 bases and J by 0 bases, with 11 bases left in between. Points from the study as a whole: Normal scalp showed lower clonality than lesional scalp, especially alopecia totalis/universalis. Sequences from scalp samples also cover resident alphabeta T cells of normal skin.

Extracted from the samples, RNA was reverse transcribed into cDNA to serve as the sequencing template. TCRdb's copy holds only in-frame clones and misses some; the assay was immunoSEQ multiplex PCR. Of around 35,000 clones listed, 45% to 65% are singletons. On this clone: Its matching antigen is unknown.

The origin of this receptor is a human donor with alopecia areata. This rearrangement joins TRBV6-4 to TRBJ1-1; no firm D call. The sample consisted of CD4+ Tregs sorted from blood. In nucleotides, the CDR3 is TGTGCCAGCAGAACGGACGGTTTGAACACTGAAGCTTTCTTT. It specifies CASRTDGLNTEAFF.